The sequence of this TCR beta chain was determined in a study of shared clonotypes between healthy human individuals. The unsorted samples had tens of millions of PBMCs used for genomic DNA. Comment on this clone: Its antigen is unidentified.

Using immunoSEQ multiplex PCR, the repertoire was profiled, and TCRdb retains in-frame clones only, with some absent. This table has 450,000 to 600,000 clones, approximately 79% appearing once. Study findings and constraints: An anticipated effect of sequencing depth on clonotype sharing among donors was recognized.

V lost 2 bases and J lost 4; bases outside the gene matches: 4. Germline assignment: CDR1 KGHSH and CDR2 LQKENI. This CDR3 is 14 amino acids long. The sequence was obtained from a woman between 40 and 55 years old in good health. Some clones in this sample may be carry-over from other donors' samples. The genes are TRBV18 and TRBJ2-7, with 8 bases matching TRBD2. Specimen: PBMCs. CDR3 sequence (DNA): TGTGCCAGCTCACCATCGGCTAGCGGGTACGAGCAGTACTTC. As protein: CASSPSASGYEQYF. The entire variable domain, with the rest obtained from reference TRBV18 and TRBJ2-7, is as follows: NAGVMQNPRHLVRRRGQEARLRCSPMKGHSHVYWYRQLPEEGLKFMVYLQKENIIDESGMPKERFSAEFPKEGPSILRIQQVVRGDSAAYFCASSPSASGYEQYFGPGTRLTVT.